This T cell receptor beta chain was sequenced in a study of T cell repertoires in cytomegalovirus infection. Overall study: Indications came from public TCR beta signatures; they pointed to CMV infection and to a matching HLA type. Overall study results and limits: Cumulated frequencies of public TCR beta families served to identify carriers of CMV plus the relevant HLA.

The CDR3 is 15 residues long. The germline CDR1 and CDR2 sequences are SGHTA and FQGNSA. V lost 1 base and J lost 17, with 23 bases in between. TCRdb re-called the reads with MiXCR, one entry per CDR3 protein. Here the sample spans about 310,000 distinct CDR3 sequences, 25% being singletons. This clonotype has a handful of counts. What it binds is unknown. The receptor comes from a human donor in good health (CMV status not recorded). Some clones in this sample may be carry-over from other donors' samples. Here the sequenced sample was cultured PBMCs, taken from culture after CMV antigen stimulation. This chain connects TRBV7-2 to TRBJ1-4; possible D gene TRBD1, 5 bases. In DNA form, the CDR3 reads TGTGCCAGCAGCTTAGTGCCCCAGGGTGGGATTGGGGTCTTTTTT. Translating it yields CASSLVPQGGIGVFF.